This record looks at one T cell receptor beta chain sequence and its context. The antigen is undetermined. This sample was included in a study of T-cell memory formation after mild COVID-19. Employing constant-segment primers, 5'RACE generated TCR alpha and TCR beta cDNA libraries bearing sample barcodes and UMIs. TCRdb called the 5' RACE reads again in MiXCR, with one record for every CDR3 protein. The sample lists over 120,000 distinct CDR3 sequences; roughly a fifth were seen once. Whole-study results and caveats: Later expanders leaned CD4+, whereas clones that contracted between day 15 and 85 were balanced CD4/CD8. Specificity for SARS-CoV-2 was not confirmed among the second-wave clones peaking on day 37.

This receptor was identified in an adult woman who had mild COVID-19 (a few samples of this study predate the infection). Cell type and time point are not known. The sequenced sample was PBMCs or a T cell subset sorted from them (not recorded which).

The chain's CDR3 is CSAPGLAGGRRGETQYF. The CDR3 region has the DNA TGCAGTGCACCGGGACTAGCGGGAGGGCGTAGGGGAGAGACCCAGTACTTC. The chain employs TRBV20-1 and TRBJ2-5; TRBD2 aligns across 16 bases. CDR1 is DFQATT, CDR2 SNEGSKA, per germline (reference sequence). Trimming cost V 6 bases and J 4 bases; bases outside gene matches: 11. This CDR3 comprises 17 residues.